Listed below are T cell receptor beta chains from one sample, sequenced in a study of blood T cell repertoires in COVID-19. Clones were read by immunoSEQ multiplex PCR, and TCRdb kept only the in-frame ones, dropping some. The table includes about 300,000 clones, around 88% detected once. Sequences were obtained from peripheral blood. The receptors come from a woman aged 25 to 39 who had recovered from COVID-19. Each CDR3 is given with its conserved first and last residue. Fields, in order: J gene, D gene, V gene, clone size, CDR3 DNA, CDR3 protein. The D gene is left open where the match is weak. Some rows have no size entry. The others give once, few or many, or a class for an expanded clone.

>TRBJ2-7|NA|TRBV2|NA
TGTGCCAGCAGTGAGACTAGTCGGGCCTCCTACGAGCAGTACTTC
CASSETSRASYEQYF
>TRBJ1-5|NA|TRBV7-2|NA
TGTGCCAGCAGTCCTTACCTACGGCAGCCCCAGCATTTT
CASSPYLRQPQHF
>TRBJ2-2|TRBD1|TRBV24-1|NA
TGTGCCACCAGTGAGCGGGACAGGTCGTTGGCCGGGGAGCTGTTTTTT
CATSERDRSLAGELFF
>TRBJ1-4|TRBD1|TRBV28|NA
TGTGCCAGCACCCTCGGGACAGGGGATGAAAAACTGTTTTTT
CASTLGTGDEKLFF
>TRBJ2-3|TRBD2|TRBV7-2|NA
TGTGCCAGCAGCTTAGCGTCTCTGCGGGGGGGAGGGGATACGCAGTATTTT
CASSLASLRGGGDTQYF
>TRBJ1-2|NA|TRBV5-1|NA
TGCGCCAGCAACGTAGGTCCGGATCGGGACTATGGCTACACCTTC
CASNVGPDRDYGYTF
>TRBJ2-1|TRBD2|TRBV7-9|NA
TGTGCCAGCAGCCATCTGTTGGGACTAGGCTACAATGAGCAGTTCTTC
CASSHLLGLGYNEQFF
>TRBJ2-1|TRBD1|TRBV15|NA
TGTGCCACCAGCAGAGAATGGGACAGTAGATCCAATGAGCAGTTCTTC
CATSREWDSRSNEQFF
>TRBJ1-5|NA|TRBV6-5|NA
NA
CASILAGNQPQHF
>TRBJ2-3|TRBD2|TRBV7-3|NA
TGTGCCAGCAGCCCCCAACGGGGGGGGGCAGATACGCAGTATTTT
CASSPQRGGADTQYF
>TRBJ1-1|NA|TRBV28|NA
TGTGCCAGCAGTTTATCGCGGGGGGAAAGGCCCTACACTGAAGCTTTCTTT
CASSLSRGERPYTEAFF
>TRBJ2-1|TRBD2|TRBV7-3|NA
TGTGCCAGCAGCCCAGGGACTAGCGGGGGGTATCATGAGCAGTTCTTC
CASSPGTSGGYHEQFF
>TRBJ1-6|TRBD1|TRBV5-4|NA
TGTGCCAGCAGCCCCGGGACAGGGTTTTCACCCCTCCACTTT
CASSPGTGFSPLHF
>TRBJ2-1|TRBD2|TRBV3-1/TRBV3-2|few
TGTGCCAGCAGCCAAGATCCAGCGGGGGGCTACAATGAGCAGTTCTTC
CASSQDPAGGYNEQFF
>TRBJ2-5|NA|TRBV2|NA
TGTGCCAGCAGCGATCAGATAGGCAGGGAGACCCAGTACTTC
CASSDQIGRETQYF
>TRBJ2-1|TRBD1|TRBV7-6|NA
TGTGCCAGCAGCTTAACAGGGGGCTCCTACAATGAGCAGTTCTTC
CASSLTGGSYNEQFF
>TRBJ2-7|TRBD1|TRBV5-1|NA
TGCGCCAGCAGCGAGGCAGTTGGGCAGGGGGTCAACGAGCAGTACTTC
CASSEAVGQGVNEQYF
>TRBJ2-7|TRBD2|TRBV28|once
TGTGCCAGCAGTCGAGGACTAGCTCGACCCCACGAGCAGTACTTC
CASSRGLARPHEQYF
>TRBJ2-3|TRBD2|TRBV9|NA
TGTGCCAGCAGCGCTTCCGGGACTAGCGGGGCAGATACGCAGTATTTT
CASSASGTSGADTQYF
>TRBJ2-7|TRBD1|TRBV4-3|NA
TGCGCCAGCAGCCAGGGGACAGGGGAATCCTACGAGCAGTACTTC
CASSQGTGESYEQYF
>TRBJ1-2|TRBD1|TRBV9|NA
TGTGCCAGCAGCGTAGCAGGGGGGAACTATGGCTACACCTTC
CASSVAGGNYGYTF
>TRBJ1-5|NA|TRBV4-2|NA
TGTGCCAGCAGCCAAGGGGCGCAGGTCAATCAGCCCCAGCATTTT
CASSQGAQVNQPQHF
>TRBJ1-5|NA|TRBV6-2/TRBV6-3|NA
TGTGCCAGCAGCCAAGGGACCCTAAGGGGGAGCAATCAGCCCCAGCATTTT
CASSQGTLRGSNQPQHF